The source of this T cell receptor beta chain is a study of blood T cell repertoires in COVID-19. In the study overall: Both acute and convalescent COVID-19 samples were obtained from the United States, Italy and Spain. PBMCs, B-cell-depleted T cells, or T cells provided the cDNA or gDNA that made up the material.

Under the authors' procedure: Scientists estimated how many nucleated cells there were by amplifying reference gene primers. The assay was immunoSEQ multiplex PCR, and TCRdb's table has in-frame clones only and misses some. That table gives V, J and clone size, and the DNA gave D and trimming. This repertoire shows some 320,000 clones, 89% found once; its top ten account for more than 9.5%. The Seattle patients, enrolled during active infection, were followed longitudinally. This CDR3 spans 13 amino acids. Germline lookup yields CDR1 LNHDA and CDR2 SQIVND (reference sequence). V lost 3 bases to trimming and J lost 2 bases, with 7 bases between them.

The chain employs TRBV19 and TRBJ1-2; D ambiguous. The TCR sequence derives from a woman younger than 45 with COVID-19, enrolled during active disease. Source material: peripheral blood. CDR3 protein: CASSMGRNYGYTF. DNA of the CDR3: TGTGCCAGTAGTATGGGCAGGAACTATGGCTACACCTTC.